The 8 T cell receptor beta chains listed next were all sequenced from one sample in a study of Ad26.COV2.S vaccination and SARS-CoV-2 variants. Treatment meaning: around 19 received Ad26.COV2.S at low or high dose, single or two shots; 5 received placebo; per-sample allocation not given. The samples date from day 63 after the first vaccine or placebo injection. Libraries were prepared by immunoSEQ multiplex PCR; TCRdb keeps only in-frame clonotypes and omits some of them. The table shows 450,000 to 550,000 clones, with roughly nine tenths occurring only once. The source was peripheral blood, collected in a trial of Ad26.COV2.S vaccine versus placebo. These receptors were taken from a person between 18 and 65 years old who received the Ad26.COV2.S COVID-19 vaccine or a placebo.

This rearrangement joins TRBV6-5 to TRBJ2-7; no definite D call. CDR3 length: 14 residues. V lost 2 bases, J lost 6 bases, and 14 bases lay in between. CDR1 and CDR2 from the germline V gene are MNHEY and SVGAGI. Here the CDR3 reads CASSYDRSLGEQYF. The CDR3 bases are TGTGCCAGCAGTTACGATAGGTCCTTGGGCGAGCAGTACTTC.

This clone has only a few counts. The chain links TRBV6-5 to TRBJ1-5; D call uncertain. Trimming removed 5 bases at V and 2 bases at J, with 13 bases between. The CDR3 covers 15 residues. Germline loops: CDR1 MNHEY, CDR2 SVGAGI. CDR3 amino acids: CASSPEGWGNQPQHF. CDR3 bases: TGTGCCAGCAGTCCCGAAGGGTGGGGCAATCAGCCCCAGCATTTT.

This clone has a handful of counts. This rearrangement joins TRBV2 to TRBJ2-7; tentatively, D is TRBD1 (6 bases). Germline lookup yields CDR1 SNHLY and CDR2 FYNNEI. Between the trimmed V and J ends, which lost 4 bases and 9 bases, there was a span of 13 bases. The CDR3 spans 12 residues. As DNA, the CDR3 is TGTGCCAGCAGTGCCCCAGGGGTCGCGCAGTACGTC. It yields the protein CASSAPGVAQYV.

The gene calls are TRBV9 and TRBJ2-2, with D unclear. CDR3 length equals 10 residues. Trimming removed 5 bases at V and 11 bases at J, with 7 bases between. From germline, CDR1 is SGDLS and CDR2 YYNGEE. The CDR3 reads CASRADELFF. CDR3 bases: TGTGCCAGCAGGGCCGACGAGCTGTTTTTT.

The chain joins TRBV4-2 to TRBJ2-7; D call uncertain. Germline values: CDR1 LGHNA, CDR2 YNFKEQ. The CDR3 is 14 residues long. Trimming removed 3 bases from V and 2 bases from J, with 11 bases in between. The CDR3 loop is CASSQRSGPYEQYF. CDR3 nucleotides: TGTGCCAGCAGCCAGAGGTCTGGGCCCTACGAGCAGTACTTC.

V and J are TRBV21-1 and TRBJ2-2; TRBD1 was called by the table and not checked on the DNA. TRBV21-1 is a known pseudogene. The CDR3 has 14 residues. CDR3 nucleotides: TGTGCCAGCCTAACAGGGGTTGGCACCGGGGAGCTGTTTTTT. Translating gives CASLTGVGTGELFF.

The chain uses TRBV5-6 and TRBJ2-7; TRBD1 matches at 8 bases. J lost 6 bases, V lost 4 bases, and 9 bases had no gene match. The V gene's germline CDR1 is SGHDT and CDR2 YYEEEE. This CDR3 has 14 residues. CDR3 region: CASSAGDRGREQYV. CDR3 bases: TGTGCCAGCAGCGCGGGTGACAGGGGCCGCGAGCAGTACGTC.

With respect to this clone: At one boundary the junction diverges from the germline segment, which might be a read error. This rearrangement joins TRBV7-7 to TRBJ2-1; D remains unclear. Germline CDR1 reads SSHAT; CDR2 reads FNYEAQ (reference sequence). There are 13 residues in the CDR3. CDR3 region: CASSPSYNNEQFF. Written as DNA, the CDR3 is TGTGCTAGCAGCCCCTCGTATAACAATGAGCAGTTCTTC.